This record concerns one TCR beta chain sequence. In the study's own analysis: Counts of nucleated cells, estimated from reference gene primer amplification, were obtained. TCRdb's copy holds only in-frame clones and misses some; the assay was immunoSEQ multiplex PCR. V, J and clone size reflect that table, while D and trimming were determined from the DNA. The table has fewer than 150,000 clones, just over 75% seen once. The germline V gene encodes CDR1 SGHAT and CDR2 FQNNGV. The length of the CDR3 is 14 residues. V was trimmed by 5 bases and J by 3 bases, leaving 13 bases between them. The sample originates from a study of blood T cell repertoires in COVID-19. Study as a whole: Collection of acute and convalescent COVID-19 samples took place in the United States, Italy and Spain. Sources were T cells, B-cell-depleted T cells, or PBMCs; the material itself was cDNA or gDNA.

The receptor's source is a human donor in a cohort sampled during active COVID-19. Sequences were obtained from peripheral blood. The chain couples TRBV11-2 to TRBJ2-5, with D tentatively TRBD2 (5 bases). The CDR3 DNA reads TGTGCCAGCAGCGGGCCCGGAGGAAAAGAGACCCAGTACTTC. It translates to CASSGPGGKETQYF. Full variable domain (rest looked up from reference TRBV11-2 and TRBJ2-5): EAGVAQSPRYKIIEKRQSVAFWCNPISGHATLYWYQQILGQGPKLLIQFQNNGVVDDSQLPKDRFSAERLKGVDSTLKIQPAKLEDSAVYLCASSGPGGKETQYFGPGTRLLVL.